The 26 T cell receptor beta chains in this list originate from one sample, sequenced in a study of technical replicates of blood from several donors. Produced via immunoSEQ multiplex PCR; TCRdb's table is partial and in-frame only. The sample lists roughly 69,000 clones, 70% to 90% occurring once. The sequenced sample was PBMCs. These receptors were obtained from a human donor in good health. Some clones in this sample may be carry-over from other donors' samples.

This chain connects TRBV6-6 to TRBJ1-1; D gene ambiguous. The CDR3 has 10 residues. CDR1 MNHNY and CDR2 SVGAGI come from the germline V gene (reference sequence). The ends were cut back, 2 bases at V and 10 bases at J, with 5 bases in the middle. CDR3 protein: CASSYVVAFF. The CDR3 coding sequence is TGTGCCAGCAGTTACGTAGTAGCTTTCTTT.

This clone was seen a handful of times. The rearrangement uses TRBV2 and TRBJ2-5, with 7 bases identical to TRBD2. The CDR3 has 15 amino acids. Unmatched junction bases numbered 14, after V lost 8 bases and J lost 5 bases. Germline V gives CDR1 SNHLY, CDR2 FYNNEI. CDR3: CASESGPGRRETQYF. CDR3 coding DNA: TGTGCCAGCGAGTCAGGACCCGGGAGGCGGGAGACCCAGTACTTC.

The chain links TRBV7-3 to TRBJ2-7; TRBD2 agrees at 8 bases. CDR1 SGHTA and CDR2 FQGTGA come from the germline V gene. CDR3 length equals 16 residues. Trimming removed 3 bases from V and 0 bases from J; junction bases left unmatched: 7. CDR3: CASSFGGGTNSYEQYF. CDR3 in DNA: TGTGCCAGCAGCTTTGGCGGGGGGACAAACTCCTACGAGCAGTACTTC.

The genes are TRBV7-9 and TRBJ2-7; TRBD2 agrees at 14 bases. The germline CDR1 and CDR2 sequences are SEHNR and FQNEAQ (reference sequence). The CDR3 extends over 17 amino acids. Trimming removed 4 bases from V and 0 bases from J; junction bases left unmatched: 5. The DNA for the CDR3 is TGTGCCAGCAGCTCGCAAGGACTAGCGGGGGGCTCCTACGAGCAGTACTTC. This sequence encodes CASSSQGLAGGSYEQYF.

V and J are TRBV13 and TRBJ2-5; D unclear. V dropped 2 bases and J dropped 5 bases, with 9 bases sitting between them. Germline V gene data show CDR1 as PRHDT and CDR2 as FYEKMQ (reference sequence). The CDR3 runs 13 residues. The CDR3 spells CASSLRSFETQYF. The CDR3 nucleotides read TGTGCCAGCAGCTTAAGGAGCTTCGAGACCCAGTACTTC.

The chain uses TRBV5-4 and TRBJ2-2, with D tentatively TRBD2 (7 bases). This CDR3 is 15 amino acids long. The germline CDR1 and CDR2 sequences are SGHNT and YYREEE (reference sequence). V lost 4 bases and J 6 bases, leaving 16 bases between the germline ends. In nucleotides, the CDR3 is TGTGCCAGCAGCCCCACGAGGGGGGGACCCGGGGAGCTGTTTTTT. The encoded protein is CASSPTRGGPGELFF.

The V and J genes are TRBV9 and TRBJ2-5; TRBD1 matches 7 bases. J gave up 5 bases and V 4 bases, and 11 bases lay outside the gene matches. CDR3 length: 15 residues. Germline lookup yields CDR1 SGDLS and CDR2 YYNGEE. Written as DNA, the CDR3 is TGTGCCAGCAGCAACCGGGACAGAGCCTATGAGACCCAGTACTTC. Translation: CASSNRDRAYETQYF.

The CDR3 nucleotides read TGTGCCAGCAGCGTAGGACCGACTAGCGGGGGGGTAAACATTCAGTACTTC. It yields the protein CASSVGPTSGGVNIQYF. The rearrangement joins TRBV9 to TRBJ2-4; the match to TRBD2 covers 14 bases. V dropped 0 bases and J dropped 6; count of bases not matched to a gene: 5. Germline-derived CDR1 and CDR2 are SGDLS and YYNGEE. The CDR3 runs 17 residues.

This clone was recorded only once. J is TRBJ2-7 and V is TRBV5-4, with 16 bases aligning to TRBD2. The germline gives CDR1 SGHNT, CDR2 YYREEE (reference sequence). Trimming at V came to 4 bases and at J to 3 bases, leaving 7 bases not matched to a gene. CDR3 length: 17 amino acids. CDR3 DNA: TGTGCCAGCAGCCAGGGACTAGCGGGGGGGATAGACTACGAGCAGTACTTC. Amino acid sequence: CASSQGLAGGIDYEQYF.

The chain combines TRBV7-2 with TRBJ2-5, with 8 bases matching TRBD1. Germline CDR1 reads SGHTA; CDR2 reads FQGNSA. CDR3 length: 16 residues. Unmatched junction bases numbered 13, after V lost 1 base and J lost 9 bases. The CDR3 bases are TGTGCCAGCAGCTTAGGGATTAGGACAGGGTCCATGTCCCAGTACTTC. Its protein is CASSLGIRTGSMSQYF.

J is TRBJ1-2 and V is TRBV6-5, with D possibly being TRBD1 (5 bases). The V end lost 5 bases, the J end lost 4 bases, and 11 bases lay between the germline ends. In germline, CDR1 is MNHEY, CDR2 SVGAGI. The CDR3 spans 13 residues. The CDR3 spells CASSKTVFYGYTF. The CDR3 DNA sequence: TGTGCCAGCAGTAAGACAGTGTTCTATGGCTACACCTTC.

The chain uses TRBV5-8 and TRBJ1-6, with 7 nucleotides matching TRBD1. CDR1 is SGHTS, CDR2 YDEGEE, per germline. The CDR3 sequence is 14 residues long. V lost 4 bases and J lost 4; bases outside the gene matches: 2. The CDR3 here is CASSKTGYNSPLHF. CDR3 DNA sequence: TGTGCCAGCAGCAAGACAGGGTATAATTCACCCCTCCACTTT.

This clone was picked up one time. V and J are TRBV5-5 and TRBJ2-7, with D unresolved. This CDR3 has 12 amino acids. The germline V and J ends were trimmed by 0 bases and 3 bases, with 4 bases remaining between them. Germline V gives CDR1 SGHKS, CDR2 YYEKEE (reference sequence). The CDR3 nucleotides are TGTGCCAGCAGCTTGGTAGTCTACGAGCAGTACTTC. Translated, it gives CASSLVVYEQYF.

The chain couples TRBV7-8 to TRBJ1-2; a possible D gene is TRBD1 (6 bases). This CDR3 comprises 16 residues. Germline V gene data show CDR1 as SGHVS and CDR2 as FQNEAQ. V gave up 2 bases and J gave up 4 bases, with 17 bases separating them. In DNA form, the CDR3 reads TGTGCCAGCAGCTTAATGCTCTGGGGACACACCTATGGCTACACCTTC. The encoded protein is CASSLMLWGHTYGYTF. Looking up the rest from reference TRBV7-8 and TRBJ1-2 gives the full variable domain: GAGVSQSPRYKVAKRGQDVALRCDPISGHVSLFWYQQALGQGPEFLTYFQNEAQLDKSGLPSDRFFAERPEGSVSTLKIQRTQQEDSAVYLCASSLMLWGHTYGYTFGSGTRLTVV.

This chain's CDR3 is CASSYVGPPYEQYF. Written as DNA, the CDR3 is TGTGCCAGCAGTTACGTGGGGCCACCCTACGAGCAGTACTTC. This chain connects TRBV6-5 to TRBJ2-7; tentatively, D is TRBD1 (5 bases). The germline gives CDR1 MNHEY, CDR2 SVGAGI. Trimming removed 2 bases from V and 2 bases from J, with 10 bases in between. This CDR3 spans 14 amino acids.

This sequence joins TRBV7-9 and TRBJ2-1; 12 bases fit TRBD2. This CDR3 contains 14 residues. CDR1 and CDR2 (germline): SEHNR, FQNEAQ (reference sequence). After removal of 3 bases from V and 9 bases from J, the junction contained 3 bases not matched to a gene. The CDR3 coding sequence is TGTGCCAGCAGCTTTTTACTAGCGGGGGGTGAGCAGTTCTTC. This encodes CASSFLLAGGEQFF.

The chain joins TRBV5-1 to TRBJ1-4; 7 positions match TRBD1. The CDR3 loop spans 15 amino acids. Germline V CDR1 and CDR2: SGHRS, YFSETQ. With V trimmed by 4 bases and J by 5 bases, 8 bases remained unmatched. The CDR3 here is CASSITTGTNEKLFF. The CDR3 DNA reads TGCGCCAGCAGCATCACGACAGGGACCAATGAAAAACTGTTTTTT.

The gene calls are TRBV27 and TRBJ2-1; TRBD1 agrees at 7 bases. From germline, CDR1 is MNHEY and CDR2 SMNVEV (reference sequence). CDR3 length: 14 amino acids. V lost 4 bases and J lost 2; bases outside the gene matches: 2. The DNA for the CDR3 is TGTGCCAGCAGTTGGACAGGAACCTACAATGAGCAGTTCTTC. Protein sequence: CASSWTGTYNEQFF.

Here the CDR3 reads CSVVGTGGSYNEQFF. DNA of the CDR3: TGCAGCGTTGTGGGTACGGGGGGGTCCTACAATGAGCAGTTCTTC. The V call is TRBV29-1, the J call TRBJ2-1; 8 bases map to TRBD2. The CDR3 extends over 15 amino acids. The germline gives CDR1 SQVTM, CDR2 ANQGSEA. Losses at the gene ends were 4 bases for V and 1 base for J; bases not matched to a gene: 6.

This chain connects TRBV4-2 to TRBJ2-7; TRBD1 agrees at 8 bases. V trimming: 6 bases; J trimming: 2 bases; junction bases outside the gene matches: 6. Germline V CDR1 and CDR2: LGHNA, YNFKEQ. The CDR3 runs 14 residues. The CDR3 DNA follows: TGTGCCAGCAGTTACGGACAGGGAACCTACGAGCAGTACTTC. This sequence encodes CASSYGQGTYEQYF.

This clone was recorded only once. The chain uses TRBV7-2 and TRBJ2-5; D not resolved. The CDR3 loop spans 12 amino acids. Trimming took off 3 bases at V and 5 bases at J, with 7 bases between the two ends. CDR1 and CDR2 from the germline V gene are SGHTA and FQGNSA. The CDR3 loop is CASSFYAETQYF. CDR3 coding DNA: TGTGCCAGCAGCTTCTATGCGGAGACCCAGTACTTC.

This chain connects TRBV29-1 to TRBJ1-3, with 7 bases that match TRBD1. This CDR3 is 15 amino acids long. V was clipped by 6 bases and J by 0 bases; unmatched bases: 8. CDR1 is SQVTM, CDR2 ANQGSEA, per germline. The CDR3 loop is CSVAPGTASGNTIYF. DNA for the CDR3: TGCAGCGTGGCGCCCGGGACAGCCTCTGGAAACACCATATATTTT.

CDR3: CASSLMASGTGNEQFF. The CDR3 coding sequence is TGTGCCAGCAGCTTAATGGCTAGCGGGACGGGGAATGAGCAGTTCTTC. The V and J genes are TRBV7-3 and TRBJ2-1, with 9 bases aligning to TRBD2. V trimming: 1 base; J trimming: 7 bases; junction bases outside the gene matches: 8. This CDR3 has 16 amino acids. Germline V gives CDR1 SGHTA, CDR2 FQGTGA.

This clone appeared a single time. This chain uses TRBV7-3 with TRBJ2-3; possibly TRBD1 for D (6 bases). Germline loops: CDR1 SGHTA, CDR2 FQGTGA. The germline V and J ends were trimmed by 5 bases and 6 bases, with 9 bases remaining between them. CDR3 length: 12 amino acids. Here the CDR3 reads CASSLDRDTQYF. The CDR3 coding sequence is TGTGCCAGCAGCCTAGACAGGGATACGCAGTATTTT.

The chain is built from TRBV28 and TRBJ1-1, with D possibly matching TRBD1 (6 bases). The CDR3 covers 16 residues. From germline, CDR1 is MDHEN and CDR2 SYDVKM. V dropped 2 bases and J dropped 6 bases, with 19 bases sitting between them. CDR3 sequence: CASSLGGARGGAEAFF. CDR3 sequence (DNA): TGTGCCAGCAGTTTAGGGGGGGCCAGGGGTGGGGCTGAAGCTTTCTTT.

This clone occurred once. V is TRBV18 and J is TRBJ2-4, with TRBD1 as a possible D gene (5 bases). Germline CDR1 is KGHSH and CDR2 is LQKENI. The V end was cut by 2 bases, the J end by 1 base, with 15 bases between. The CDR3 consists of 17 residues. CDR3 residues: CASSPVGASGAKNIQYF. The CDR3 bases are TGTGCCAGCTCACCAGTAGGGGCATCCGGGGCCAAAAACATTCAGTACTTC.